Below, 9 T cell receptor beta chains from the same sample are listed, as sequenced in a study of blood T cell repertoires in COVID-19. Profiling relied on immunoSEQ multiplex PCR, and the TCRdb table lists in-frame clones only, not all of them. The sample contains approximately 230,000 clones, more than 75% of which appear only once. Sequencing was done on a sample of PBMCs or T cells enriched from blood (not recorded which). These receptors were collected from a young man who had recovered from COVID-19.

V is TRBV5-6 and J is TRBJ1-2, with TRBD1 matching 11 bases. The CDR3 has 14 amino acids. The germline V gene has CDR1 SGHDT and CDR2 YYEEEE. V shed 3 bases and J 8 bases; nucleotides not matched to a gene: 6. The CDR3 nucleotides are TGTGCCAGCAGCTCGGGGACAGGGGGTCACGGCTACACCTTC. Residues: CASSSGTGGHGYTF.

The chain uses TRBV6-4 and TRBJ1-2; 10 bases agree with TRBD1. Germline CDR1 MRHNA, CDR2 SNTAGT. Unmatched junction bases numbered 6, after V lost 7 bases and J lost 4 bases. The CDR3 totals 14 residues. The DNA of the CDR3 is TGTGCCAGCAAACCGGGACAGGGGATCTATGGCTACACCTTC. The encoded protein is CASKPGQGIYGYTF.

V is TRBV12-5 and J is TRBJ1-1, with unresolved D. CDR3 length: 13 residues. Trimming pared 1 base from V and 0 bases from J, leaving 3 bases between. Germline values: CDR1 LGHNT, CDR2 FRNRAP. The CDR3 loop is CASGLGVNTEAFF. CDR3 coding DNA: TGTGCTAGTGGTTTGGGAGTGAACACTGAAGCTTTCTTT.

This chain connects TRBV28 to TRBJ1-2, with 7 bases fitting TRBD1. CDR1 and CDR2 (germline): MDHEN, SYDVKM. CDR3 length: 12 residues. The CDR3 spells CVTIKGAYGYTF. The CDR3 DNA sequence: TGTGTCACCATTAAGGGGGCCTATGGCTACACCTTC.

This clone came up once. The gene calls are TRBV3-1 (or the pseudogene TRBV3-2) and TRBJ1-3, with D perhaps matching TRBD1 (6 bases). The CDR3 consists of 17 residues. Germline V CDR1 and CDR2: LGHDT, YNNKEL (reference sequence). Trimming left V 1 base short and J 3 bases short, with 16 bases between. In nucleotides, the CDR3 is TGTGCCAGCAGCCAAGCGGCCCAGGGGCAAGGTGGAAACACCATATATTTT. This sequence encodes CASSQAAQGQGGNTIYF.

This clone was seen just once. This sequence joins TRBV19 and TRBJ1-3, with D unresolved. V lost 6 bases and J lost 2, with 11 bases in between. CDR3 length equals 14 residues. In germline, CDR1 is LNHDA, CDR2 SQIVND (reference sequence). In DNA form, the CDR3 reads TGTGCCAGTAGCACCTTAAACACTGGAAACACCATATATTTT. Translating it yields CASSTLNTGNTIYF.

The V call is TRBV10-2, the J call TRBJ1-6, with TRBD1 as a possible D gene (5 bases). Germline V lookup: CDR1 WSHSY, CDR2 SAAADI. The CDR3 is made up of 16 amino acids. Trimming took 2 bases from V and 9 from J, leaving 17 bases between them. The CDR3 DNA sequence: TGCGCCAGCAGTGAGGGGTTTCGGGGGACTGGTTCACCCCTCCACTTT. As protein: CASSEGFRGTGSPLHF.

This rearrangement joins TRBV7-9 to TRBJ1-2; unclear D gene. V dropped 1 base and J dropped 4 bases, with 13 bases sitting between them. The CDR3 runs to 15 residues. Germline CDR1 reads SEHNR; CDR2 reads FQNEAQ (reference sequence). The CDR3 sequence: CASSLGEGGSYGYTF. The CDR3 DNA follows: TGTGCCAGCAGCTTAGGGGAGGGCGGTTCCTATGGCTACACCTTC.

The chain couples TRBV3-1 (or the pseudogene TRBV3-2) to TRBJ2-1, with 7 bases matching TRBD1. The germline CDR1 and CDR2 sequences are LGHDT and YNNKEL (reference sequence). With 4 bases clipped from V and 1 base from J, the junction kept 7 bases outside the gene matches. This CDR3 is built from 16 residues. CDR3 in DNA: TGTGCCAGCAGCCTACCAACAGGGGATTCCTACAATGAGCAGTTCTTC. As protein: CASSLPTGDSYNEQFF.